The 14 T cell receptor beta chains given below trace back to one sample, sequenced in a study of blood T cell repertoires in COVID-19. The repertoire was sequenced with immunoSEQ multiplex PCR; TCRdb's copy has only in-frame clones and lacks some. The sample lists 200,000 to 250,000 clones, 82% occurring once. Sequencing was performed on peripheral blood. The receptors shown here come from an elderly woman with active or convalescent COVID-19.

This CDR3 is CASSQAKTGLGFYEQYF. CDR3 nucleotide sequence: TGTGCCAGCAGCCAGGCTAAGACAGGGTTAGGGTTCTACGAGCAGTACTTC. The chain recombines TRBV3-1 (or the pseudogene TRBV3-2) with TRBJ2-7; 7 bases fit TRBD1. The CDR3 has 17 amino acids. Unmatched junction bases numbered 14, after V lost 3 bases and J lost 3 bases. Germline V gene data show CDR1 as LGHDT and CDR2 as YNNKEL (reference sequence).

This clone turned up a few times. This rearrangement joins TRBV3-1 (or the pseudogene TRBV3-2) to TRBJ1-1; tentative D call: TRBD1 (6 bases). The V gene's germline CDR1 is LGHDT and CDR2 YNNKEL (reference sequence). The V end was cut by 4 bases, the J end by 4 bases, with 10 bases between. There are 13 residues in the CDR3. CDR3 sequence: CASSRGGRTEAFF. The CDR3 DNA follows: TGTGCCAGCAGCCGGGGGGGGCGCACTGAAGCTTTCTTT.

The gene calls are TRBV9 and TRBJ2-1; TRBD1 matches at 9 bases. V shed 0 bases and J 9 bases; nucleotides not matched to a gene: 7. Germline V gene sequence: CDR1 SGDLS, CDR2 YYNGEE. The CDR3 runs 15 residues. The DNA of the CDR3 is TGTGCCAGCAGCGTAGGTCCGGGACAGGGTGGTGAGCAGTTCTTC. Translation: CASSVGPGQGGEQFF.

The rearrangement uses TRBV5-1 and TRBJ2-1, with 12 positions matching TRBD2. The CDR3 is made up of 15 amino acids. Germline V gene sequence: CDR1 SGHRS, CDR2 YFSETQ. V dropped 3 bases and J dropped 7; count of bases not matched to a gene: 5. The CDR3: CASSSLAGGANEQFF. In DNA, the CDR3 is TGCGCCAGCAGCTCGCTAGCGGGAGGGGCAAATGAGCAGTTCTTC.

The chain is built from TRBV29-1 and TRBJ1-1; D possibly corresponds to TRBD1 (5 bases). Germline loops: CDR1 SQVTM, CDR2 ANQGSEA. This CDR3 is built from 11 residues. V lost 5 bases to trimming and J lost 5 bases, with 9 bases between them. The DNA of the CDR3 is TGCAGCGTTAAGGGGTGGACTGAAGCTTTCTTT. This sequence encodes CSVKGWTEAFF.

This clone was detected only once. This chain connects TRBV12-3 or TRBV12-4 to TRBJ1-1; D remains unclear. CDR3 length: 13 amino acids. The ends were cut back, 5 bases at V and 1 base at J, with 8 bases in the middle. The CDR3 region is CASSRRGNTEAFF. CDR3 bases: TGTGCCAGCAGTAGACGGGGGAACACTGAAGCTTTCTTT.

The chain has TRBV5-1 and TRBJ1-1, with unresolved D. This CDR3 has 14 residues. Germline-derived CDR1 and CDR2 are SGHRS and YFSETQ. Trimming removed 1 base at V and 0 bases at J, with 7 bases between. CDR3 sequence: CASSLNSLNTEAFF. The CDR3 DNA sequence: TGCGCCAGCAGCTTGAACAGTTTGAACACTGAAGCTTTCTTT.

The J gene is TRBJ2-2, the V gene TRBV21-1; TRBD2 is the table's D call, not checked against the DNA. TRBV21-1 corresponds to a pseudogene. The CDR3 has 13 amino acids. The CDR3 DNA reads as TGTGCCAGCAGCAACTACCGGACCGGGGAGCTGTTTTTT. Translating gives CASSNYRTGELFF.

This clone was picked up one time. This chain connects TRBV28 to TRBJ1-5; TRBD1 aligns across 8 bases. The CDR3 is made up of 15 amino acids. Trimming at V came to 5 bases and at J to 5 bases, leaving 8 bases not matched to a gene. Germline CDR1 reads MDHEN; CDR2 reads SYDVKM. DNA for the CDR3: TGTGCCAGCAGTATGGGGACAGGTGAGCATCAGCCCCAGCATTTT. It yields the protein CASSMGTGEHQPQHF.

The V call is TRBV4-1, the J call TRBJ2-2, with D maybe TRBD1 (5 bases). Trimming cost V 4 bases and J 1 base, with 10 bases left between them. Germline-derived CDR1 and CDR2 are MGHRA and YSYEKL. The CDR3 totals 15 residues. Written as DNA, the CDR3 is TGCGCCAGCAGCCCCTATGGACAGAACACCGGGGAGCTGTTTTTT. Its translation is CASSPYGQNTGELFF.

This chain uses TRBV10-2 with TRBJ2-1, with D uncertain. This CDR3 spans 12 amino acids. The germline V gene encodes CDR1 WSHSY and CDR2 SAAADI. V lost 4 bases, J lost 8 bases, and 9 bases lay in between. The CDR3 loop is CASSVVGDEQFF. DNA for the CDR3: TGCGCCAGCAGTGTGGTGGGCGATGAGCAGTTCTTC.

The chain carries TRBV9 and TRBJ2-5; the D is unclear. This CDR3 has 14 residues. The germline V gene has CDR1 SGDLS and CDR2 YYNGEE. V lost 0 bases, J lost 2 bases, and 8 bases lay in between. The CDR3: CASSVGPEQETQYF. CDR3 DNA: TGTGCCAGCAGCGTAGGGCCGGAGCAAGAGACCCAGTACTTC.

There are a few counts of this clone. The CDR3 region has the DNA TGTGCCAGCAGTTTAACAGGGGACACTGAAGCTTTCTTT. This codes for CASSLTGDTEAFF. The chain couples TRBV27 to TRBJ1-1, with TRBD1 identical over 7 bases. Trimming at V came to 2 bases and at J to 3 bases, leaving 0 bases not matched to a gene. The CDR3 is 13 residues long. CDR1 is MNHEY, CDR2 SMNVEV, per germline (reference sequence).

The rearrangement joins TRBV27 to TRBJ2-7; TRBD1 aligns across 9 bases. The CDR3 is 13 residues long. CDR1 MNHEY and CDR2 SMNVEV come from the germline V gene (reference sequence). The J segment lost 3 bases and the V segment lost 5 bases, leaving 2 bases of the junction unmatched. The CDR3 region has the DNA TGTGCCAGCAGTGTGGACAGGGGCTACGAGCAGTACTTC. Translation: CASSVDRGYEQYF.